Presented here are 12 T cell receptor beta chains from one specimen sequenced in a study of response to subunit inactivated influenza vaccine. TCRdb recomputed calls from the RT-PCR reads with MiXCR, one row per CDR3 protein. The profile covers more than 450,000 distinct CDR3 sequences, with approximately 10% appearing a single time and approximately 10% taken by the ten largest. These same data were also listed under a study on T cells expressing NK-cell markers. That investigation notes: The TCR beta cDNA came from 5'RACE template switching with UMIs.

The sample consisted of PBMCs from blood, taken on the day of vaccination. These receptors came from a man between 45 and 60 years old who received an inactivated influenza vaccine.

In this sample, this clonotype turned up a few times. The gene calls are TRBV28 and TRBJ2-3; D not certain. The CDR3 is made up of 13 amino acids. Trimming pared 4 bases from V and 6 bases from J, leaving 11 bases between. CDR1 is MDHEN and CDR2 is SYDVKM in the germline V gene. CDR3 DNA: TGTGCCAGCAGTTCCTCCTTTGTGGATACGCAGTATTTT. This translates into CASSSSFVDTQYF.

The CDR3 coding sequence is TGCGCCAGCAGCCAAATTGGTTTGGGCGAGCAGTACTTC. Encoded protein: CASSQIGLGEQYF. V usage is TRBV4-1 and J usage is TRBJ2-7; D not resolved. V was clipped by 2 bases and J by 6 bases, with 11 bases between them. There are 13 residues in the CDR3. Germline CDR1 reads MGHRA; CDR2 reads YSYEKL.

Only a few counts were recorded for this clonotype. The CDR3 DNA is TGTGCCAGCAGGACAGGGATCGAAAATCAGCCCCAGCATTTT. Protein product: CASRTGIENQPQHF. The gene calls are TRBV12-3 or TRBV12-4 and TRBJ1-5, with TRBD1 matching over 7 bases. V shed 6 bases and J 4 bases; nucleotides not matched to a gene: 6. The CDR3 is 14 amino acids.

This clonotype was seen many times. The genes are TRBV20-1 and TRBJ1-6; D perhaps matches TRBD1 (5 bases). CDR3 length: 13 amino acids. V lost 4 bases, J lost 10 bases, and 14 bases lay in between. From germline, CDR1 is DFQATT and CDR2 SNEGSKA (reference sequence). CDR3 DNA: TGCAGTGCTAAGGACACAAGCAGGTCACCCCTCCACTTT. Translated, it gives CSAKDTSRSPLHF.

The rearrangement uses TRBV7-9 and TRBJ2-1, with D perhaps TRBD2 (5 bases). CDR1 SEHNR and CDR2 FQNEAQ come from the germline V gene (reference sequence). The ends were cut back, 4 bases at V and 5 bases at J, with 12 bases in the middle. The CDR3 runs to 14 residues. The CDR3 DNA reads TGTGCCAGCAGCTCCGCTGGACTGCACAATGAGCAGTTCTTC. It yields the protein CASSSAGLHNEQFF.

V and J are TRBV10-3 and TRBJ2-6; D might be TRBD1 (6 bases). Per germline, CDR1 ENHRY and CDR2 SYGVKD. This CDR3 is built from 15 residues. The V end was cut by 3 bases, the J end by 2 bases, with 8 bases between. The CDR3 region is CAISDWGPGANVLTF. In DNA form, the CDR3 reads TGTGCCATCAGTGATTGGGGGCCTGGGGCCAACGTCCTGACTTTC.

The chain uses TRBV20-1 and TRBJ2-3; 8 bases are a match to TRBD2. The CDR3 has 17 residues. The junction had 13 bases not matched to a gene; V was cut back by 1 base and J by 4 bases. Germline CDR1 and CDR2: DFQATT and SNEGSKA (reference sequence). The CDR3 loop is CSARVREGRLVSDTQYF. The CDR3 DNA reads TGCAGTGCTAGAGTCCGGGAGGGCCGACTCGTCTCAGATACGCAGTATTTT.

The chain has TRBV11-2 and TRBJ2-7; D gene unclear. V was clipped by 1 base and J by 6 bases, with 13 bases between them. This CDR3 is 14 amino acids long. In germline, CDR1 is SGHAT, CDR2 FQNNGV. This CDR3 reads CASSLGVPRPEQYF. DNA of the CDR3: TGTGCCAGCAGCTTAGGGGTCCCGAGGCCCGAGCAGTACTTC. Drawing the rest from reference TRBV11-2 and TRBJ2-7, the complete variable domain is EAGVAQSPRYKIIEKRQSVAFWCNPISGHATLYWYQQILGQGPKLLIQFQNNGVVDDSQLPKDRFSAERLKGVDSTLKIQPAKLEDSAVYLCASSLGVPRPEQYFGPGTRLTVT.

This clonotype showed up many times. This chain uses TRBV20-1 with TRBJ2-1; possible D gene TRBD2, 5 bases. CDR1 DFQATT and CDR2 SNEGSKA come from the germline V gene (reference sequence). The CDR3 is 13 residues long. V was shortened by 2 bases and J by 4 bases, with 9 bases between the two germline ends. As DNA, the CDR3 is TGCAGTGCTAGAAGTCCGGGATACAATGAGCAGTTCTTC. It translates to CSARSPGYNEQFF.

The CDR3 sequence: CASSQALTSGKETQYF. The CDR3, as DNA: TGTGCCAGCAGCCAAGCGTTGACTAGCGGAAAAGAGACCCAGTACTTC. This chain uses TRBV3-1 with TRBJ2-5; 9 bases are a match to TRBD2. The trim removed 1 base at V and 3 bases at J, leaving 6 bases unmatched. The CDR3 loop spans 16 amino acids. Germline-derived CDR1 and CDR2 are LGHDT and YNNKEL (reference sequence).

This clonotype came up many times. The CDR3 is CASSQGGRNYGYTF. DNA for the CDR3: TGTGCCAGCAGCCAAGGGGGACGGAATTATGGCTACACCTTC. The V call is TRBV4-2, the J call TRBJ1-2, with D maybe TRBD1 (5 bases). V gave up 1 base and J gave up 5 bases, with 11 bases separating them. The germline V gene encodes CDR1 LGHNA and CDR2 YNFKEQ. The CDR3 runs to 14 residues.

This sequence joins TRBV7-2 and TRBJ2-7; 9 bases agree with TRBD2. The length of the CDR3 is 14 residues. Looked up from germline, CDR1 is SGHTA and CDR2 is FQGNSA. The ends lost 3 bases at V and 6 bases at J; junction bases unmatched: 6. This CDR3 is CASSFFSGSFEQYF. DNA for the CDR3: TGTGCCAGCAGCTTCTTTAGCGGGAGTTTCGAGCAGTACTTC.